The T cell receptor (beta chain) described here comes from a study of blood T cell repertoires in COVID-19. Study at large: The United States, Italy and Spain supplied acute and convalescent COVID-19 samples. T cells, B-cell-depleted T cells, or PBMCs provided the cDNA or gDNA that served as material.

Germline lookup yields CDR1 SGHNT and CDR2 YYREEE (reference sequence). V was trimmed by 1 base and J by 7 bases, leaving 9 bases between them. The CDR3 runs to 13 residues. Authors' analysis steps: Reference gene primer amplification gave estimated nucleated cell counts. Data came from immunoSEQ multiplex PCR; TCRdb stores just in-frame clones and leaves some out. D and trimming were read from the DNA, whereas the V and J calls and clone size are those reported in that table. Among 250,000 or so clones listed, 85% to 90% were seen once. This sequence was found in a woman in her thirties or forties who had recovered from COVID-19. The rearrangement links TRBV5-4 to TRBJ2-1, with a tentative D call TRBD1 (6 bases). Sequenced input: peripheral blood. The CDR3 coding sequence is TGTGCCAGCAGCTTGACCCAGGGGAATGAGCAGTTCTTC. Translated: CASSLTQGNEQFF.